One sample yielded the 30 T cell receptor beta chains listed below, sequenced in a study of cytomegalovirus exposure and HLA in healthy donors. In the PCR, 60 Vbeta and 13 Jbeta primers were used. Assay used: immunoSEQ multiplex PCR; TCRdb lists only in-frame clones, some missing. The sample includes under 200,000 clones, about 80% of them seen just once. The sequencing sample was made of PBMCs. The receptors here all came from a man aged 55 to 70 in good health and CMV-seronegative.

Only a few counts were recorded for this clone. The rearrangement links TRBV27 to TRBJ1-2; D uncertain. Trimming took off 5 bases at V and 4 bases at J, with 14 bases between the two ends. Germline-derived CDR1 and CDR2 are MNHEY and SMNVEV (reference sequence). The CDR3 is 14 amino acids. The chain's CDR3 is CASSPSQAPYGYTF. The CDR3 nucleotides are TGTGCCAGCAGTCCCTCCCAGGCGCCCTATGGCTACACCTTC.

This clone was detected once. The V and J genes are TRBV28 and TRBJ1-1; unclear D gene. CDR1 is MDHEN and CDR2 is SYDVKM in the germline V gene. The CDR3 loop spans 14 amino acids. V lost 6 bases and J lost 1, with 12 bases in between. The chain's CDR3 is CASRSTAENTEAFF. Here the CDR3 DNA reads TGTGCCAGCAGATCCACAGCGGAGAACACTGAAGCTTTCTTT.

The CDR3 DNA follows: TGCGCCAGCGCGAGTTCCCCAGGGGCAACTAATGAAAAACTGTTTTTT. Protein sequence: CASASSPGATNEKLFF. The chain has TRBV4-1 and TRBJ1-4; perhaps TRBD1 as D (6 bases). The germline V and J ends were trimmed by 8 bases and 0 bases, with 16 bases remaining between them. CDR3 length: 16 residues. In germline, CDR1 is MGHRA, CDR2 YSYEKL.

This chain joins TRBV5-4 and TRBJ2-7, with 12 bases identical to TRBD1. Germline-derived CDR1 and CDR2 are SGHNT and YYREEE (reference sequence). Germline trimming cut 4 bases from V and 7 bases from J; bases unmatched to any gene: 12. The CDR3 is made up of 16 amino acids. CDR3 nucleotides: TGTGCCAGCAGCCAAGAAGAGGGGACAGGGGGCGGTGAGCAGTACTTC. Amino acid sequence: CASSQEEGTGGGEQYF.

The chain joins TRBV4-3 to TRBJ2-5; 10 positions agree with TRBD2. The J segment lost 3 bases and the V segment lost 0 bases, leaving 13 bases of the junction unmatched. The length of the CDR3 is 19 residues. The germline V gene has CDR1 LGHNA and CDR2 YSLEER. The CDR3 bases are TGCGCCAGCAGCCAAGAAGCCCGGGGCGGGGGACTAGCGAAAGAGACCCAGTACTTC. This gives the protein CASSQEARGGGLAKETQYF.

CDR3 nucleotide sequence: TGTGCCAGCAGTTCCGGAAAAGCGGGAGTATACAATGAGCAGTTCTTC. The encoded protein is CASSSGKAGVYNEQFF. The gene calls are TRBV27 and TRBJ2-1, with 8 bases that match TRBD2. CDR3 length: 16 amino acids. CDR1 and CDR2 from the germline V gene are MNHEY and SMNVEV (reference sequence). Losses at the gene ends were 4 bases for V and 4 bases for J; bases not matched to a gene: 9.

This clone has just a few counts. The chain uses TRBV5-6 and TRBJ2-5; D is uncertain. Germline CDR1 is SGHDT and CDR2 is YYEEEE. The CDR3 runs to 13 residues. Trimming stripped 4 bases from V and 3 bases from J, with 10 bases between. The CDR3: CASSQAWEETQYF. CDR3 DNA sequence: TGTGCCAGCAGCCAGGCCTGGGAAGAGACCCAGTACTTC.

The chain combines TRBV30 with TRBJ1-5; TRBD1 matches 7 bases. The J segment lost 12 bases and the V segment lost 1 base, leaving 9 bases of the junction unmatched. The CDR3 consists of 13 residues. The V gene's germline CDR1 is GTSNPN and CDR2 SVGIG (reference sequence). The CDR3 sequence is CAWSARQGPIQHF. The DNA of the CDR3 is TGTGCCTGGAGTGCGAGACAGGGTCCAATCCAGCATTTT.

The chain uses TRBV25-1 and TRBJ1-4; 8 bases are shared with TRBD1. Germline loops: CDR1 MGHDK, CDR2 SYGVNS. The CDR3 is 15 residues long. V lost 6 bases, J lost 4 bases, and 7 bases stayed unmatched. In DNA, the CDR3 is TGTGCCAGCAGCCCCGGACAGGGAAGTAATGAAAAACTGTTTTTT. Translation gives CASSPGQGSNEKLFF.

This clone was recorded once. The chain uses TRBV5-1 and TRBJ2-7; a possible D gene is TRBD1 (5 bases). Trimming stripped 4 bases from V and 3 bases from J, with 11 bases between. The CDR3 runs to 13 residues. Germline values: CDR1 SGHRS, CDR2 YFSETQ. The DNA for the CDR3 is TGCGCCAGCAGCGCGACCACAGGCTACGAGCAGTACTTC. Protein product: CASSATTGYEQYF.

The rearrangement uses TRBV5-1 and TRBJ2-7; 7 bases are a match to TRBD1. Germline V gene sequence: CDR1 SGHRS, CDR2 YFSETQ. This CDR3 has 15 amino acids. Trimming took 2 bases from V and 2 from J; bases not matched to a gene: 7. In DNA form, the CDR3 reads TGCGCCAGCAGCTTTACAGACAGGGCGGCCTACGAGCAGTACTTC. This codes for CASSFTDRAAYEQYF.

The chain uses TRBV9 and TRBJ1-5; 9 nucleotides match TRBD1. Germline assignment: CDR1 SGDLS and CDR2 YYNGEE. Trimming at V came to 4 bases and at J to 4 bases, leaving 6 bases not matched to a gene. The CDR3 sequence is 15 residues long. The CDR3 region has the DNA TGTGCCAGCAGCCCAGAGGGGACAGGGAATCAGCCCCAGCATTTT. As protein: CASSPEGTGNQPQHF.

V and J are TRBV10-2 and TRBJ1-5, with TRBD1 as a possible D gene (6 bases). V lost 3 bases, J lost 0 bases, and 18 bases lay in between. The CDR3 length is 18 residues. Germline CDR1 reads WSHSY; CDR2 reads SAAADI. The CDR3 here is CASSDGTSGGSSNQPQHF. The CDR3 nucleotides are TGCGCCAGCAGTGATGGGACATCGGGGGGAAGTAGCAATCAGCCCCAGCATTTT.

CDR3 coding DNA: TGTGCCTGGACCTGGGGGACGGAGCGAAGCGGGAGGGCCGACGAGCAGTACTTC. Translating gives CAWTWGTERSGRADEQYF. The chain uses TRBV30 and TRBJ2-7; 10 positions agree with TRBD2. The CDR3 is made up of 18 amino acids. The germline V gene has CDR1 GTSNPN and CDR2 SVGIG (reference sequence). Germline trimming cut 4 bases from V and 5 bases from J; bases unmatched to any gene: 20.

The rearrangement joins TRBV5-1 to TRBJ1-1, with TRBD1 as a possible D gene (5 bases). Per the germline V gene, CDR1 is SGHRS and CDR2 is YFSETQ. The CDR3 runs 16 residues. V was pared by 6 bases and J by 0 bases, with 18 bases between. The CDR3 region is CASNRGAAGMNTEAFF. Written as DNA, the CDR3 is TGCGCCAGCAATAGAGGGGCCGCGGGGATGAACACTGAAGCTTTCTTT.

This clone was seen more than once but under ten times. The genes are TRBV5-1 and TRBJ2-2; no firm D call. CDR1 and CDR2 from the germline V gene are SGHRS and YFSETQ. This CDR3 spans 13 amino acids. V was trimmed by 0 bases and J by 4 bases, leaving 4 bases between them. Here the CDR3 reads CASSLERTGELFF. DNA of the CDR3: TGCGCCAGCAGCTTGGAGCGCACCGGGGAGCTGTTTTTT.

Regarding this clone: The junction departs from the called germline gene at one end, perhaps through a read error. This sequence joins TRBV2 and TRBJ2-7; the D gene is possibly TRBD1 (5 bases). The CDR3 length is 12 residues. Germline-derived CDR1 and CDR2 are SNHLY and FYNNEI. The CDR3, as DNA: TGTGCCAGCAGACAGGATACCTACGAACAGTACTTC. This sequence encodes CASRQDTYEQYF.

The chain uses TRBV6-6 and TRBJ1-5; maybe TRBD1 (6 bases). The germline gives CDR1 MNHNY, CDR2 SVGAGI (reference sequence). Between the trimmed V and J ends, which lost 0 bases and 6 bases, there was a span of 15 bases. The CDR3 loop spans 16 amino acids. The DNA of the CDR3 is TGTGCCAGCAGTTACTCGGCCGGCAGGGGCGGTCAGCCCCAGCATTTT. Translating gives CASSYSAGRGGQPQHF.

This clone was observed a few times. V is TRBV5-4 and J is TRBJ2-7; 7 positions agree with TRBD1. In germline, CDR1 is SGHNT, CDR2 YYREEE (reference sequence). Trimming removed 10 bases from V and 6 bases from J; junction bases left unmatched: 13. The CDR3 covers 13 residues. CDR3 nucleotide sequence: TGTGCCTCTCAACAGGGGCCTTCTATCGAGCAGTACTTC. This codes for CASQQGPSIEQYF.

A few counts support this clone. The J gene is TRBJ2-1, the V gene TRBV19; 10 nucleotides align to TRBD1. Germline assignment: CDR1 LNHDA and CDR2 SQIVND (reference sequence). CDR3 size: 13 residues. V lost 8 bases to trimming and J lost 4 bases; unmatched junction nucleotides: 2. CDR3 DNA sequence: TGTGCCAGTCTGGGACAGGGGTACAATGAGCAGTTCTTC. Protein sequence: CASLGQGYNEQFF.

V is TRBV28 and J is TRBJ2-5; D may be TRBD1 (6 bases). Judging by the DNA end, TRBJ2-7 fits better; the J call may be wrong. The germline V gene has CDR1 MDHEN and CDR2 SYDVKM. There are 18 residues in the CDR3. The CDR3 sequence is CASNRSRVKRGSSYEQYF. As DNA, the CDR3 is TGTGCCAGCAATCGAAGCAGGGTGAAGAGGGGGAGCTCCTACGAGCAGTACTTC.

V is TRBV7-2 and J is TRBJ2-3; the match to TRBD2 covers 8 bases. V trimming: 9 bases; J trimming: 0 bases; junction bases outside the gene matches: 5. The CDR3 sequence is 14 residues long. CDR1 is SGHTA and CDR2 is FQGNSA in the germline V gene. The CDR3 here is CASRGGFSTDTQYF. In nucleotides, the CDR3 is TGTGCCAGTCGGGGGGGGTTTAGCACAGATACGCAGTATTTT.

J is TRBJ1-1 and V is TRBV6-1; no clear D gene. Deletions cut 2 bases from V and 3 bases from J, with 4 bases between. Germline V CDR1 and CDR2: MNHNS, SASEGT. The CDR3 covers 12 residues. CDR3 coding DNA: TGTGCCAGCAGTGAATATCACACTGAAGCTTTCTTT. Translating gives CASSEYHTEAFF.

In the case of this clone: The junction does not match germline at one end; this may be a read error. Different DNA sequences within this sample yield the same CDR3. The rearrangement uses TRBV7-9 and TRBJ2-4; TRBD1 might be the D (6 bases). This CDR3 region has 12 residues. The germline gives CDR1 SEHNR, CDR2 FQNEAQ (reference sequence). CDR3 in DNA: TGTGCCAGCAGCCTACTGTCAGGGGTCGGTAGATTC. The encoded protein is CASSLLSGVGRF.

The chain joins TRBV7-6 to TRBJ2-5; no clear D. CDR1 and CDR2 from the germline V gene are SGHVS and FNYEAQ. The germline V and J ends were trimmed by 0 bases and 5 bases, with 10 bases remaining between them. CDR3 length equals 14 residues. The CDR3 DNA follows: TGTGCCAGCAGCTTAGCCTCGATCCGGGAGACCCAGTACTTC. Translated, it gives CASSLASIRETQYF.

The gene calls are TRBV2 and TRBJ2-5, with 14 nucleotides matching TRBD2. The germline CDR1 and CDR2 sequences are SNHLY and FYNNEI. The CDR3 is made up of 16 amino acids. The junction had 8 bases not matched to a gene; V was cut back by 7 bases and J by 4 bases. CDR3 sequence (DNA): TGTGCCAGCAAGATTAGACTAGCGGGGGGGCCAGAGACCCAGTACTTC. As protein: CASKIRLAGGPETQYF.

The chain carries TRBV7-6 and TRBJ2-3; D gene unclear. CDR1 and CDR2 from the germline V gene are SGHVS and FNYEAQ. This CDR3 region has 15 residues. Trimming shortened V by 1 base and J by 4 bases, and 12 bases separated the two germline ends. The CDR3 protein is CASSLGAPPADTQYF. CDR3 in DNA: TGTGCCAGCAGCTTAGGGGCCCCGCCGGCAGATACGCAGTATTTT.

The rearrangement links TRBV2 to TRBJ2-3; TRBD2 agrees at 9 bases. CDR1 is SNHLY, CDR2 FYNNEI, per germline. The CDR3 extends over 19 amino acids. V gave up 1 base and J gave up 4 bases; unmatched junction bases: 15. In nucleotides, the CDR3 is TGTGCCAGCAGTGAAGGGGTCGCTAGCGGGGTTCTGGTGGCAGATACGCAGTATTTT. The encoded protein is CASSEGVASGVLVADTQYF.

The rearrangement uses TRBV29-1 and TRBJ2-1; 7 bases map to TRBD1. The CDR3 runs to 16 residues. V shed 7 bases, J shed 0 bases, and the junction held 12 bases outside the gene matches. The germline CDR1 and CDR2 sequences are SQVTM and ANQGSEA. Written as DNA, the CDR3 is TGCAGCGACCTGCGACAGGGTCAGAGCTCCTACAATGAGCAGTTCTTC. This encodes CSDLRQGQSSYNEQFF.

The J gene is TRBJ1-1, the V gene TRBV27; a possible D gene is TRBD1 (5 bases). Germline CDR1 is MNHEY and CDR2 is SMNVEV (reference sequence). CDR3 length: 14 amino acids. Trimming removed 3 bases from V and 5 bases from J, with 13 bases in between. The CDR3 is CASSFGAGGTEAFF. The CDR3 nucleotides are TGTGCCAGCAGTTTTGGCGCCGGGGGTACTGAAGCTTTCTTT.